A selection of T cell receptor beta chains follows, all from one sample in a study of OX40 agonist ivuxolimab in advanced cancers. Sequencing was performed with immunoSEQ multiplex PCR; in TCRdb, only in-frame clones are kept and a portion is missing. The sample lists tens of thousands of clones, around 80% seen once, with roughly 1.9% in the top ten. The material sequenced was CD4+ or CD8+ T cells sorted from blood, taken in a trial of the OX40 agonist ivuxolimab. The receptors were sampled from an adult with an advanced solid tumor such as melanoma, head and neck, liver or kidney cancer. Each CDR3 is given with its conserved first and last residue. Fields, in order: D gene, V gene, J gene, clone size, CDR3 DNA, CDR3 protein. The D gene is left open where the match is weak. The size field is filled for only some rows; it gives once, few, many or a size class.

>TRBD1|TRBV6-6|TRBJ1-1|once
TGTGCCAGCTACCGGACAGGGTGGGGCACTGAAGCTTTCTTT
CASYRTGWGTEAFF
>TRBD2|TRBV9|TRBJ2-1|-
TGTGCCAGCAGCGTAGCTACGCTGCGGGAGGGCCTATCCCCTGGCCATGAGCAGTTCTTC
CASSVATLREGLSPGHEQFF
>TRBD2|TRBV7-9|TRBJ2-2|-
TGTGCCAGCAGCCACATCTCTAGCGGGAGGACCGGGGAGCTGTTTTTT
CASSHISSGRTGELFF
>-|TRBV5-1|TRBJ2-1|-
TGCGCCAGCAGCCGTATACTAGGAAGCTCCTACAATGAGCAGTTCTTC
CASSRILGSSYNEQFF
>-|TRBV7-3|TRBJ2-1|-
TGTGCCAGCAGCTTTCGAGCGGACTACAATGAGCAGTTCTTC
CASSFRADYNEQFF
>TRBD2|TRBV27|TRBJ2-5|-
TGTGCCAGCAGTCAAGCGGGAGGGCCAGAGACCCAGTACTTC
CASSQAGGPETQYF
>-|TRBV5-4|TRBJ2-2|-
TGTGCCAGCAGCTTGTACCAGGGTTCGAACACCGGGGAGCTGTTTTTT
CASSLYQGSNTGELFF
>-|TRBV4-1|TRBJ1-3|-
TGCGCCAGCAGCCAAGTAAGCCAGAGGTATCGTGGAAACACCATATATTTT
CASSQVSQRYRGNTIYF
>-|TRBV20-1|TRBJ2-7|-
TGCAGTGCTAGGCAGAACTACGAGCAGTACTTC
CSARQNYEQYF
>TRBD2|TRBV7-3|TRBJ2-3|-
TGTGCCAGCAGCTTACTAGCGGGAGAGGATACGCAGTATTTT
CASSLLAGEDTQYF
>TRBD1|TRBV27|TRBJ1-2|-
TGTGCCAGCAGTTTATCCTATGGGGTTTTAGGGACAGGGGATGGCTACACCTTC
CASSLSYGVLGTGDGYTF
>-|TRBV6-5|TRBJ2-3|-
TGTGCCAGCAGTTATGGACAGCAAGATACGCAGTATTTT
CASSYGQQDTQYF
>-|TRBV9|TRBJ1-4|-
TGTGCCAGCAGCGTAGGGGGTCAGGTCGGGGAAAAACTGTTTTTT
CASSVGGQVGEKLFF
>TRBD1|TRBV4-1|TRBJ2-5|-
TGCGCCAGCAGCGCCAGGGGGCTTGAGGAGACCCAGTACTTC
CASSARGLEETQYF
>-|TRBV4-3|TRBJ2-1|-
TGCGCCAGCAGCCAAGAATGGCTAACCTACAATGAGCAGTTCTTC
CASSQEWLTYNEQFF
>TRBD1|TRBV5-1|TRBJ1-4|-
TGCGCCAGCAGCTCTTATGAGGGACAGAGAAATGAAAAACTGTTTTTT
CASSSYEGQRNEKLFF
>-|TRBV27|TRBJ2-7|once
TGTGCCAGCAGCCCCGTGGCGTCAGCCCCCTACGAGCAGTACTTC
CASSPVASAPYEQYF
>TRBD1|TRBV4-1|TRBJ2-7|-
TGCGCCAGCAGCCAGCGACAGGGGACCTACGAGCAGTACTTC
CASSQRQGTYEQYF
>-|TRBV14|TRBJ1-2|few
TGTGCCAGCAGCTCTACAGCGCCCTTAGGGGGAGGCTACACCTTC
CASSSTAPLGGGYTF
>-|TRBV7-8|TRBJ1-1|-
TGTGCCAGCAGCTTGGCCCCCCAGGGGACGAACACTGAAGCTTTCTTT
CASSLAPQGTNTEAFF
>-|TRBV25-1|TRBJ2-3|-
TGTGCCAGCAGCGAGGGGATTTTCACAGATACGCAGTATTTT
CASSEGIFTDTQYF
>-|TRBV30|TRBJ2-3|-
TGTGCCTGGAGTGGTCCAGCTAGCACAGATACGCAGTATTTT
CAWSGPASTDTQYF
>-|TRBV6-6|TRBJ1-1|-
TGTGCCAGCAGTTATCCAGGGTCCCAGAACACTGAAGCTTTCTTT
CASSYPGSQNTEAFF
>-|TRBV29-1|TRBJ2-7|-
TGCAGCGTTGGGAGGGGACAGCTCTACGAGCAGTACTTC
CSVGRGQLYEQYF
>-|TRBV6-6|TRBJ1-1|-
TGTGCCAGCAGTTACGAGGAGGGTACGGGGAACACTGAAGCTTTCTTT
CASSYEEGTGNTEAFF
>TRBD1|TRBV2|TRBJ1-1|-
TGTGCCAGCAGCGTAGAGGGACAGGACACTGAAGCTTTCTTT
CASSVEGQDTEAFF
>TRBD2|TRBV10-2|TRBJ2-1|-
TGCGCCAGCAGAGGACTAGCGGGAAACCCTGCTTTCAATGAGCAGTTCTTC
CASRGLAGNPAFNEQFF
>-|TRBV7-3|TRBJ2-6|-
TGTGCCAGCAGCCGCCAGGGTACAGGGGCCAACGTCCTGACTTTC
CASSRQGTGANVLTF
>-|TRBV29-1|TRBJ2-4|-
TGCAGCGTTGAAGAGGGGGGCAGGGGCGGCAAAAACATTCAGTACTTC
CSVEEGGRGGKNIQYF
>TRBD1|TRBV7-3|TRBJ2-5|-
TGTGCCAGCAGCAGAACCAACAGGGGGCGAGGCGAGGAGACCCAGTACTTC
CASSRTNRGRGEETQYF
>-|TRBV19|TRBJ1-1|-
TGTGCCAGTAGTATTCTGGCAGATACTGAAGCTTTCTTT
CASSILADTEAFF
>-|TRBV21-1|TRBJ1-5|-
TGTGCCAGCACCCTGACAGGGGGCGTATGCAATCAGCCCCAGCATTTT
CASTLTGGVCNQPQHF
>-|TRBV5-4|TRBJ2-3|-
TGTGCCAGCAGCTTGGAGACAATCACCTACACAGATACGCAGTATTTT
CASSLETITYTDTQYF
>-|TRBV2|TRBJ2-5|-
TGTGCCAGCAGCCTCGAGCTGGGCCAAGAGACCCAGTACTTC
CASSLELGQETQYF
>TRBD2|TRBV5-4|TRBJ2-1|-
TGTGCCAGCAGCCATTCTAGCGGGAGGTCCCCCTGGTACAATGAGCAGTTCTTC
CASSHSSGRSPWYNEQFF
>-|TRBV4-3|TRBJ2-7|once
TGCGCCAGCAGCCAAGAGGGGGGACAGAGCTCCTACGAGCAGTACTTC
CASSQEGGQSSYEQYF
>TRBD2|TRBV27|TRBJ2-7|-
TGTGCCAGCAGTTTATCGGGGAGGGCTAGGGACGAGCAGTACTTC
CASSLSGRARDEQYF
>-|TRBV2|TRBJ2-3|-
TGTGCCAGCAGTGCGAGCTCCGATACGCAGTATTTT
CASSASSDTQYF
>TRBD1|TRBV9|TRBJ2-7|-
TGTGCCAGCAGCGTAGGACAGGGGGCTTCAAGCTCCTACGAGCAGTACTTC
CASSVGQGASSSYEQYF
>-|TRBV11-3|TRBJ2-3|-
TGTGCCAGCAGCCCCGGAAACACAGATACGCAGTATTTT
CASSPGNTDTQYF
>-|TRBV4-3|TRBJ2-3|-
TGCGCCAGCAGCCAAGATAGGGCGTCGGCAGATACGCAGTATTTT
CASSQDRASADTQYF
>TRBD1|TRBV7-9|TRBJ1-5|-
TGTGCCAGCAGCACGGGACAGTTCAATCAGCCCCAGCATTTT
CASSTGQFNQPQHF
>-|TRBV5-4|TRBJ2-3|-
TGTGCCAGCAGCTTGGGGGCGGTTAGCACAGATACGCAGTATTTT
CASSLGAVSTDTQYF
>-|TRBV5-6|TRBJ2-5|-
TGTGCCAGCAGTCGGGTAGCGACCGAAGAGACCCAGTACTTC
CASSRVATEETQYF
>-|TRBV2|TRBJ1-2|-
TGTGCCAGCAGGGACTTCTATGGCTACACCTTC
CASRDFYGYTF
>TRBD1|TRBV5-4|TRBJ1-5|once
TGTGCCAGAAGCCGGGACAGGGTCAATCAGCCCCAGCATTTT
CARSRDRVNQPQHF
>-|TRBV14|TRBJ2-2|-
TGTGCCAGCAGCGGGGTTGTAATACCCGGGGAGCTGTTTTTT
CASSGVVIPGELFF
>TRBD1|TRBV2|TRBJ2-5|once
TGTGCCAGCGGTAAGGACAGGCAGCAAGAGACCCAGTACTTC
CASGKDRQQETQYF
>TRBD2|TRBV7-3|TRBJ2-3|once
TGTGCCAGCAGCCCCCTATGGGCGGGAGGCACAGATACGCAGTATTTT
CASSPLWAGGTDTQYF
>-|TRBV5-4|TRBJ2-7|-
TGTGCCAGCAGCCCCCCGGGGAACGAGCAGTACTTC
CASSPPGNEQYF